Presented here are 2 T cell receptor beta chains from one specimen sequenced in a study of T-cell reconstitution after alpha-beta-depleted transplantation in children. Preparation of the TCRbeta library was carried out with unique molecular identifiers. Each CDR3 protein is one row after TCRdb ran MiXCR on the PCR reads. Among tens of thousands of distinct CDR3 sequences listed, 13% to 15% were seen once. Sequenced here: PBMCs, mostly from graft donor cells, sampled 180 days after TCRalphabeta/CD19-depleted stem cell transplant. The origin of the receptors is a male patient aged 2 to 9 who had a stem cell transplant for acute lymphoblastic leukemia, so the T cells may come from the graft donor.

This clonotype was detected a few times. The chain couples TRBV15 to TRBJ1-6; D gene unclear. There are 14 residues in the CDR3. The V gene lost 3 bases and the J gene lost 7 bases, with 10 bases spanning the gap. From germline, CDR1 is LNHNV and CDR2 YYDKDF (reference sequence). CDR3 nucleotide sequence: TGTGCCACCAGCAGGACCCGGAAGAATTCACCCCTCCACTTT. As protein: CATSRTRKNSPLHF.

In nucleotides, the CDR3 is TGTGCCAGCAGCAAAGTGGGTCAGGGTTGGGGCACCCTCCACTTT. Residues: CASSKVGQGWGTLHF. The chain uses TRBV21-1 and TRBJ1-6; the DNA was not used to check the table's D call, TRBD1. TRBV21-1 is noted as a pseudogene. CDR3 size: 15 residues.